The clone carrying this T cell receptor beta chain was seen ten or more times. Its specificity is not known. These data are taken from a study of molecular identifiers for immune sequencing clone quantification. Study summary: Replicate experiments took RNA from approximately 22,000 or 94,000 naive CD8 cells, divided it five ways and sequenced four. Findings of the study overall: Clones carrying above 20 RNA copies accounted for over 97% of effector molecules, under 1% in naive cells.

This CDR3 contains 11 residues. CDR1 is MNHEY and CDR2 is SVGEGT in the germline V gene. V lost 2 bases, J lost 6 bases, and 5 bases lay in between. TCRdb re-called the PCR reads with MiXCR, one entry per CDR3 protein. The sample has 60,000 to 75,000 distinct CDR3 sequences, roughly a fifth seen once. The sorting of naive CD8 T cells used the CD8+CD4-CCR7+CD45RA+ phenotype. The chain combines TRBV6-2 or TRBV6-3 with TRBJ2-7; D assignment may be TRBD1 or TRBD2 (5 bases each). The TCR sequence derives from a human donor in good health. Some libraries in this study had Jurkat cell RNA spiked in. Sequencing input: naive CD8+ T cells from blood, with Jurkat cell RNA spiked in. Subset meaning: FACS-sorted CD8+CD4-CCR7+CD45RA+ naive T cells. CDR3 DNA: TGTGCCAGCAGTTACGGGACCGAGCAGTACTTC. Protein sequence: CASSYGTEQYF.